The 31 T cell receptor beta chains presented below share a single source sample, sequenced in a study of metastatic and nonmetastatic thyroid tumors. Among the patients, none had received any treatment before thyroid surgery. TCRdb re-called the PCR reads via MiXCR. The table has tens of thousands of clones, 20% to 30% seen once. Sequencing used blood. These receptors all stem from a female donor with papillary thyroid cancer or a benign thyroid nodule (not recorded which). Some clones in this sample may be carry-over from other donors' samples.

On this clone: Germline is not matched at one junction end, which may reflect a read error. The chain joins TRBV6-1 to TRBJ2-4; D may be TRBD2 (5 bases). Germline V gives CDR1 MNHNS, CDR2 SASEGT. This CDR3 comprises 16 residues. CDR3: CASISGSFLPKNIQHF. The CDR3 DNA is TGTGCCAGCATATCGGGGAGTTTCCTACCCAAAAACATTCAGCACTTC.

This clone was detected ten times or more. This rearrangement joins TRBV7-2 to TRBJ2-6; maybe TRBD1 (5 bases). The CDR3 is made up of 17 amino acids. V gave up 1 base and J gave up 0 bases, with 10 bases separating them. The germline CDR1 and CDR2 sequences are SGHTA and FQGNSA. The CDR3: CASSLGGAGSGANVLTF. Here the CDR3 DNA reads TGTGCCAGCAGCTTAGGTGGGGCAGGCTCTGGGGCCAACGTCCTGACTTTC.

CDR3 DNA sequence: TGCGCCAGCAGCTTACAGGGGGCTGGTAATCAGCCCCAGCATTTT. The encoded protein is CASSLQGAGNQPQHF. J is TRBJ1-5 and V is TRBV5-1; 9 nucleotides match TRBD1. The CDR3 consists of 15 residues. V lost 2 bases, J lost 4 bases, and 4 bases stayed unmatched. Germline V gene sequence: CDR1 SGHRS, CDR2 YFSETQ.

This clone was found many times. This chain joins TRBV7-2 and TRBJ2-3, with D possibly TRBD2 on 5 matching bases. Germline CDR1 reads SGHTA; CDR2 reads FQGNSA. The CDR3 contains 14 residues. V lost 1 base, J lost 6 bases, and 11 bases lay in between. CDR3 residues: CASSLGPERDTQYF. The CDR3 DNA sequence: TGTGCCAGCAGCTTAGGGCCCGAGCGGGATACGCAGTATTTT.

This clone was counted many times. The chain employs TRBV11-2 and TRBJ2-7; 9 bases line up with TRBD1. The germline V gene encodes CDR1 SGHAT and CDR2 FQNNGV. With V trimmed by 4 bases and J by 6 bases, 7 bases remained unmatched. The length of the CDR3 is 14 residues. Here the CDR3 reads CASSSPGQGIEQYF. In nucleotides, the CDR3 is TGTGCCAGCAGCTCCCCGGGACAGGGTATCGAGCAGTACTTC. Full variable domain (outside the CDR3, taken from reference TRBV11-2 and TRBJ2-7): EAGVAQSPRYKIIEKRQSVAFWCNPISGHATLYWYQQILGQGPKLLIQFQNNGVVDDSQLPKDRFSAERLKGVDSTLKIQPAKLEDSAVYLCASSSPGQGIEQYFGPGTRLTVT.

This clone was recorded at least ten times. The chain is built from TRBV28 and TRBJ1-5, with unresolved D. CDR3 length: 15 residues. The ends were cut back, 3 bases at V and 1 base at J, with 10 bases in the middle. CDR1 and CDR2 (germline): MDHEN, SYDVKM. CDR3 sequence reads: CASSLEGRSNQPQHF. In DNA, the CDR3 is TGTGCCAGCAGTTTGGAGGGCCGGAGCAATCAGCCCCAGCATTTT.

Here the CDR3 DNA reads TGCAGTGATCGCCATAGTGGGACTAGGTCCGCCAATGAGCAGTTCTTC. This sequence encodes CSDRHSGTRSANEQFF. The chain recombines TRBV20-1 with TRBJ2-1; 8 bases agree with TRBD2. With 7 bases clipped from V and 6 bases from J, the junction kept 17 bases outside the gene matches. The V gene's germline CDR1 is DFQATT and CDR2 SNEGSKA (reference sequence). The CDR3 totals 16 residues.

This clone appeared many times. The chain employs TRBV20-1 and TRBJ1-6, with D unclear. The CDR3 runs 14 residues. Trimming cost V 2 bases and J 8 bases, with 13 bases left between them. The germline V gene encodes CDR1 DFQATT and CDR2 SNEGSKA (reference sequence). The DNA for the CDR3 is TGCAGTGCTAGACAGGCCGATAGAGATTCACCCCTCCACTTT. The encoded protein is CSARQADRDSPLHF.

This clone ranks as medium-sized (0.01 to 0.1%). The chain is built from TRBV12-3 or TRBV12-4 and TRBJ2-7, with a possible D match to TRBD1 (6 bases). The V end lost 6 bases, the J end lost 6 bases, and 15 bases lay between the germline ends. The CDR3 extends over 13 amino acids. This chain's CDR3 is CASRLQGGSEQYF. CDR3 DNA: TGTGCCAGCAGGTTACAAGGGGGTTCCGAGCAGTACTTC.

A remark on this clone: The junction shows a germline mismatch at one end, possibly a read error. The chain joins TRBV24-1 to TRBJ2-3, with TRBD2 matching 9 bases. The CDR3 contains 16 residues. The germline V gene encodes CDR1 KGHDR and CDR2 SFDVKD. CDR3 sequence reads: CATQSGTSCYTDKQYF. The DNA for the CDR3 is TGTGCCACCCAATCCGGGACTAGCTGCTACACAGATAAGCAGTATTTT.

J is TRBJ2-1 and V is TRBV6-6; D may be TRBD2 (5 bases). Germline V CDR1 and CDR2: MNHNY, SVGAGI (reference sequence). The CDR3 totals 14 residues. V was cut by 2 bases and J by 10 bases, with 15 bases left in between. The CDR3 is CASSYAKLGPEQFF. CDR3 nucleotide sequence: TGTGCCAGCAGTTACGCTAAACTAGGACCAGAGCAGTTCTTC.

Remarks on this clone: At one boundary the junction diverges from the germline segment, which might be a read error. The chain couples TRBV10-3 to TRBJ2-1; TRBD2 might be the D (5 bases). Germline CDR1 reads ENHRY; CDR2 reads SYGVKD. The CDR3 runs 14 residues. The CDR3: CAITESGYGHEQFF. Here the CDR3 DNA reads TGTGCCATCACTGAGTCGGGGTATGGCCATGAGCAGTTCTTC.

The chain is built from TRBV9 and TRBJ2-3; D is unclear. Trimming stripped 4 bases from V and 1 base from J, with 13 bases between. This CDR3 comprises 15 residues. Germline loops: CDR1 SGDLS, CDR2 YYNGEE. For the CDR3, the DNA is TGTGCCAGCAGCCAAGTACGAGGTGGCACAGATACGCAGTATTTT. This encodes CASSQVRGGTDTQYF.

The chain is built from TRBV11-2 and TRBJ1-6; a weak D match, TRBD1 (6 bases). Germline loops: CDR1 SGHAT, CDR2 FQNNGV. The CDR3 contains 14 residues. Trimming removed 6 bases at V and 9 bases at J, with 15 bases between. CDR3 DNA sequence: TGTGCCAGCAGTGTGGGGGGCGCGGTTTCACCCCTCCACTTT. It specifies CASSVGGAVSPLHF.

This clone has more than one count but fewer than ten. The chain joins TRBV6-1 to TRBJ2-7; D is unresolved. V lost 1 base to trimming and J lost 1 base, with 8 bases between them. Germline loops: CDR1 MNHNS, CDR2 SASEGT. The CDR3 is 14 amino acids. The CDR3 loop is CASSEDRLSYEQYF. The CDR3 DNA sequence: TGTGCCAGCAGTGAAGACCGTTTGTCCTACGAGCAGTACTTC.

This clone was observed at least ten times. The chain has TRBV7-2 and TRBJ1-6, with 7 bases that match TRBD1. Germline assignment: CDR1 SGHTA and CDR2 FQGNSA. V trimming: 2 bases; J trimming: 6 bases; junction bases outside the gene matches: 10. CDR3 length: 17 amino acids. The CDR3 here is CASSLSQKTGLNSPLHF. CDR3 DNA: TGTGCCAGCAGCTTAAGCCAAAAGACAGGGCTTAATTCACCCCTCCACTTT.

The CDR3 nucleotides read TGTGCTACGCGGGAGGCAGAATTTTACAATGAGCAGTTCTTC. This encodes CATREAEFYNEQFF. This chain links TRBV11-2 with TRBJ2-1; 8 bases match TRBD2. Germline V CDR1 and CDR2: SGHAT, FQNNGV. The CDR3 is 14 residues long. The entire variable domain, with the rest obtained from reference TRBV11-2 and TRBJ2-1, is as follows: EAGVAQSPRYKIIEKRQSVAFWCNPISGHATLYWYQQILGQGPKLLIQFQNNGVVDDSQLPKDRFSAERLKGVDSTLKIQPAKLEDSAVYLCATREAEFYNEQFFGPGTRLTVL.

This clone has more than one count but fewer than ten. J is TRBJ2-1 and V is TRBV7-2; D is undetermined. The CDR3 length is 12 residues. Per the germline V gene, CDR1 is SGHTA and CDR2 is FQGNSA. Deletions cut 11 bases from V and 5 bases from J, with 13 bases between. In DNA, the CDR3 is TGTGCCTGGAGTGTAACGGACAATGAGCAGTTCTTC. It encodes CAWSVTDNEQFF.

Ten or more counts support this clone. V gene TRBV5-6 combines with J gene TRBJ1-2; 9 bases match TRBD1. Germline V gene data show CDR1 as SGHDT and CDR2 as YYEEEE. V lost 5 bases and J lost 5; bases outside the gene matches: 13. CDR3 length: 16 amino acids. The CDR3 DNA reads TGTGCCAGCAGATCCGCCGGGACAGGGAAACGGTATGGCTACACCTTC. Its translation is CASRSAGTGKRYGYTF.

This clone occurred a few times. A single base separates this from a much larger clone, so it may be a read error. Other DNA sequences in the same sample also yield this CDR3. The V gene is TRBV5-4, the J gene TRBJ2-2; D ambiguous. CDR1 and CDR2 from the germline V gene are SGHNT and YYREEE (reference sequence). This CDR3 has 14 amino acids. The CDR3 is CASSLRLEAGELFF. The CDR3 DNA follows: TGTGCCAGCAGCTTGCGCCTCGAGGCCGGTGAGCTGTTTTTT.

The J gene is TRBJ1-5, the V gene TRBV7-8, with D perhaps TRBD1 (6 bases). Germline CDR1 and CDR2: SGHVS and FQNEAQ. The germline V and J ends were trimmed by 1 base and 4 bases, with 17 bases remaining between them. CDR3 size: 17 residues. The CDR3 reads CASSLGGARGYNQPQHF. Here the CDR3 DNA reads TGTGCCAGCAGCTTAGGTGGGGCAAGGGGGTATAATCAGCCCCAGCATTTT.

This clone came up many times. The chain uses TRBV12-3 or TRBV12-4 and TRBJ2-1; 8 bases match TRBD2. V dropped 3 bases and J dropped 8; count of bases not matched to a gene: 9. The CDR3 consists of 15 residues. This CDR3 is CASSFRLAGPHEQFF. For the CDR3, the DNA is TGTGCCAGCAGTTTTAGGTTAGCGGGACCTCATGAGCAGTTCTTC.

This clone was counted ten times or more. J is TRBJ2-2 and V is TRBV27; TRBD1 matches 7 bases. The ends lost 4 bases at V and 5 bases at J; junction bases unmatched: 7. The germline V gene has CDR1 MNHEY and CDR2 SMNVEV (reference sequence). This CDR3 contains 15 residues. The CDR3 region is CASSWSQGWTGELFF. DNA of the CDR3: TGTGCCAGCAGTTGGTCACAGGGGTGGACCGGGGAGCTGTTTTTT.

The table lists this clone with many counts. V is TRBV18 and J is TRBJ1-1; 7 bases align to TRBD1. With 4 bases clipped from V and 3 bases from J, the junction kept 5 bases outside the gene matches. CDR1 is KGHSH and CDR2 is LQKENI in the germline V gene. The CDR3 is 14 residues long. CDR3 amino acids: CASSQGTAYTEAFF. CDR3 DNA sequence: TGTGCCAGCTCACAGGGGACAGCCTACACTGAAGCTTTCTTT. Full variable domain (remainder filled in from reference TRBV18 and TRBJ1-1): NAGVMQNPRHLVRRRGQEARLRCSPMKGHSHVYWYRQLPEEGLKFMVYLQKENIIDESGMPKERFSAEFPKEGPSILRIQQVVRGDSAAYFCASSQGTAYTEAFFGQGTRLTVV.

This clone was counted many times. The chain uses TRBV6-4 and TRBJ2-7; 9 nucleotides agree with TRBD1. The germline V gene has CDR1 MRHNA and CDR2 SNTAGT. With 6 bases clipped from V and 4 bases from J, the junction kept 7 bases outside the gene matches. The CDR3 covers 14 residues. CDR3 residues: CASSPLDRGYEQYF. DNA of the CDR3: TGTGCCAGCAGCCCCTTGGACAGGGGTTACGAGCAGTACTTC.

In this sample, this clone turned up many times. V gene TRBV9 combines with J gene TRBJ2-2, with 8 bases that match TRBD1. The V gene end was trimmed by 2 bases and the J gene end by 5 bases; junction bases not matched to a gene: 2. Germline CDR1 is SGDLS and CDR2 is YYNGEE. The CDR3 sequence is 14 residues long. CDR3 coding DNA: TGTGCCAGCAGCGTGGGACAGGATACCGGGGAGCTGTTTTTT. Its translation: CASSVGQDTGELFF.

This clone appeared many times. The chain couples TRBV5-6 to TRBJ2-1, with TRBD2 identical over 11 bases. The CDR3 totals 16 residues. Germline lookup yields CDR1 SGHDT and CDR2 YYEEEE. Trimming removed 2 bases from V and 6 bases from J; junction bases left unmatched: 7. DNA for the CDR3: TGTGCCAGCAGCTTCTTAGCGGGAGGGGCCCTCAATGAGCAGTTCTTC. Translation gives CASSFLAGGALNEQFF.

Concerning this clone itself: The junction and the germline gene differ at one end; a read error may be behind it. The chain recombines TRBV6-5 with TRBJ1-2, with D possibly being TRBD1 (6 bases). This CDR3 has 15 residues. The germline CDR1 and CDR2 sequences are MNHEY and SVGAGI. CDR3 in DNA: TGCGCCAGCAGTTACTATCGTACAGGGTCCTATGGCTACACCTTC. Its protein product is CASSYYRTGSYGYTF.

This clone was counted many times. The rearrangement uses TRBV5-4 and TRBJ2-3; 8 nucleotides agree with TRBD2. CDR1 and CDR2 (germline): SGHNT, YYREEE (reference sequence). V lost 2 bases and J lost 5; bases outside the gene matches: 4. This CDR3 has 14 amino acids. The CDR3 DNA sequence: TGTGCCAGCAGCTTAGCGGGAGATTTAGATACGCAGTATTTT. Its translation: CASSLAGDLDTQYF.

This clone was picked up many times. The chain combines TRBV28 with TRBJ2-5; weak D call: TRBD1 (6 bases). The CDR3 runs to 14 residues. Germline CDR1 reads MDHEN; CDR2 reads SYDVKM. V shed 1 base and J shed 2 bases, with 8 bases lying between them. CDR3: CASSLYRDQETQYF. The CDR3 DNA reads TGTGCCAGCAGTTTATACAGGGATCAAGAGACCCAGTACTTC. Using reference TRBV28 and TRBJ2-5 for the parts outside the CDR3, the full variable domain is DVKVTQSSRYLVKRTGEKVFLECVQDMDHENMFWYRQDPGLGLRLIYFSYDVKMKEKGDIPEGYSVSREKKERFSLILESASTNQTSMYLCASSLYRDQETQYFGPGTRLLVL.

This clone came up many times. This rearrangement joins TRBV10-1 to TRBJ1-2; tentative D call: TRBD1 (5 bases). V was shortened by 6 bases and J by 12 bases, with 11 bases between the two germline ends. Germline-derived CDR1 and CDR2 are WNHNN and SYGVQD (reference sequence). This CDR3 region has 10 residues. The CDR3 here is CASRGGVDTF. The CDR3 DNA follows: TGCGCCAGCAGGGGGGGGGTCGACACCTTC.